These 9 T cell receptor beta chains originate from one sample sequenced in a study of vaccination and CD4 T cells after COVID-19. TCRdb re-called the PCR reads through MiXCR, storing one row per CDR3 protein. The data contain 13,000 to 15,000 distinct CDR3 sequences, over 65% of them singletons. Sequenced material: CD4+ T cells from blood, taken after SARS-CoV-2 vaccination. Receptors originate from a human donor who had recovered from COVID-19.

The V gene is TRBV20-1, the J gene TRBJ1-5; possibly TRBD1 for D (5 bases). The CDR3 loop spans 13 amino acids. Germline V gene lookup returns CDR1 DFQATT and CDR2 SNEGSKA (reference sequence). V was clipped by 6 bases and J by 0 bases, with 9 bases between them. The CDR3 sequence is CSAAGYSNQPQHF. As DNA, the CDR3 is TGCAGTGCGGCAGGGTATAGCAATCAGCCCCAGCATTTT.

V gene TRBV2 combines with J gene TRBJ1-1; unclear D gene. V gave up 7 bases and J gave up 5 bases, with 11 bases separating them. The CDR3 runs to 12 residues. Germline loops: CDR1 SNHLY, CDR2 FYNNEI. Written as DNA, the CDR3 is TGTGCCAGCATGTACAGACGGACTGAAGCTTTCTTT. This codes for CASMYRRTEAFF.

CDR3 coding DNA: TGTGCCAGCAGCCATGAGATAGCGGGATCCAATGAGCAGTTCTTC. This codes for CASSHEIAGSNEQFF. This chain joins TRBV6-2 or TRBV6-3 and TRBJ2-1; 8 bases line up with TRBD2. This CDR3 contains 15 residues. V gave up 6 bases and J gave up 6 bases; unmatched junction bases: 10. Germline V gene lookup returns CDR1 MNHEY and CDR2 SVGEGT.

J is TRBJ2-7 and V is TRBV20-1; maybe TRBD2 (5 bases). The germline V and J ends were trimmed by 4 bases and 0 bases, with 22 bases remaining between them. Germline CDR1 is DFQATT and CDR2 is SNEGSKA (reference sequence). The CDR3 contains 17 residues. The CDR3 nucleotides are TGCAGTGCTAATCCCCTAGGGCTAGCAATCAGCTCCTACGAGCAGTACTTC. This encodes CSANPLGLAISSYEQYF.

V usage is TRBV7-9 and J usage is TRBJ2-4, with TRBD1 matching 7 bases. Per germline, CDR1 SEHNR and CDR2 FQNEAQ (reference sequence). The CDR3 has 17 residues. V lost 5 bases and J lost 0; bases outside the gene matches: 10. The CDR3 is CASSLLTGRLAKNIQYF. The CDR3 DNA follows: TGTGCCAGCAGCCTCCTGACAGGGAGACTAGCCAAAAACATTCAGTACTTC.

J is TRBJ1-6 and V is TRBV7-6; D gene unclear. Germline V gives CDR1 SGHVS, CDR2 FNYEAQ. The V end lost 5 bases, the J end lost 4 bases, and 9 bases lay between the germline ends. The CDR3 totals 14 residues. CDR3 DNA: TGTGCCAGCAGCGTGGGAGTTTATAATTCACCCCTCCACTTT. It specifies CASSVGVYNSPLHF.

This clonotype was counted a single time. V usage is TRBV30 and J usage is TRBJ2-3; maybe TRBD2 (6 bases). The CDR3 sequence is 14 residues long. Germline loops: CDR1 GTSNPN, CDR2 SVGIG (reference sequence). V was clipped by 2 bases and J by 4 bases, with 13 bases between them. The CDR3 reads CAWSPLTSPDTQYF. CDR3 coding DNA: TGTGCCTGGAGTCCCCTGACTAGTCCAGATACGCAGTATTTT. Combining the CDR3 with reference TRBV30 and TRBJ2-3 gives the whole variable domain SQTIHQWPATLVQPVGSPLSLECTVEGTSNPNLYWYRQAAGRGLQLLFYSVGIGQISSEVPQNLSASRPQDRQFILSSKKLLLSDSGFYLCAWSPLTSPDTQYFGPGTRLTVL.

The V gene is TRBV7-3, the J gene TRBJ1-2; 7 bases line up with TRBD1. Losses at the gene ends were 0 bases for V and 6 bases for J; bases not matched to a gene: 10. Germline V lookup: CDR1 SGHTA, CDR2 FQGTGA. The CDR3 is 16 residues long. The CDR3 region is CASSLTPPDRVDGYTF. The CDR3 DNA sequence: TGTGCCAGCAGCTTAACGCCCCCTGACAGGGTTGATGGCTACACCTTC.

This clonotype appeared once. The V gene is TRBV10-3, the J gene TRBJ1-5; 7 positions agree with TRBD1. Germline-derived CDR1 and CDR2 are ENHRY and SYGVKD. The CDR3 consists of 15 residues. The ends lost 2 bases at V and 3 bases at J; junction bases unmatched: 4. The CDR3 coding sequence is TGTGCCATCAGTGAGAGGGGGCCAGACAATCAGCCCCAGCATTTT. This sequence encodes CAISERGPDNQPQHF.